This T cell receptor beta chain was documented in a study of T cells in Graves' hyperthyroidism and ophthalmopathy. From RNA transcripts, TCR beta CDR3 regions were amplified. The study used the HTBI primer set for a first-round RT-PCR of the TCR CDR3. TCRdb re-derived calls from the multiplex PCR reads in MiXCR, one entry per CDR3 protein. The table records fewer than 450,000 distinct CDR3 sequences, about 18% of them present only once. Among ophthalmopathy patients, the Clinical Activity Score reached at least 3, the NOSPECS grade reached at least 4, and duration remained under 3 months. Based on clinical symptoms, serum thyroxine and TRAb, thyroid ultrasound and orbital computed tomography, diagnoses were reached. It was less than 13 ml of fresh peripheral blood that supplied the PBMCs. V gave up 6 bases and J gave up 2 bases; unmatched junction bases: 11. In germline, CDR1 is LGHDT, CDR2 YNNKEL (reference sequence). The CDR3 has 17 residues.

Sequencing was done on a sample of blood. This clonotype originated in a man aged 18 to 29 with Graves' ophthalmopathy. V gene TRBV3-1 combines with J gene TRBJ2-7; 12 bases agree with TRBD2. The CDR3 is CASSFLIRTSGAYEQYF. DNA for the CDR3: TGTGCCAGCAGTTTCCTCATAAGGACTAGCGGGGCCTACGAGCAGTACTTC.